This T cell receptor (beta chain) is drawn from a study of blood T cells in healthy people across ages (dated by TCRdb to between 2014 and 2017). For the study in its entirety: In model experiments, roughly one uniquely barcoded TCR beta cDNA molecule per two T cells was captured by template switching. The donors were divided into four age groups: young (average around 17 years), middle-aged (approximately 41), aged (62) and long-lived (82). Two additional independent replicas of 1 million unique cDNA reads from the same blood draw were analyzed for two donors (one aged 18 to 29 and one aged 80 or older). Donors of different ages were randomly distributed across sequencing lanes to avoid experimental bias. To track age-related changes in TCR beta repertoire diversity, the study relied on deep sequencing normalized with unique cDNA molecular identifiers. Results and caveats for the whole study, not just this receptor: Estimates of total diversity based on one million sequenced T cells were considered lower bounds and underestimates. Compared with the aged group, the long-lived group had more naive CD4+ T cells, fewer expanded clones and increased TCR diversity, suggesting age selection. Observed TCR beta diversity per million T cells fell roughly linearly with age, and a significant reduction was already apparent by age around 40. Because donor CMV infection status was unknown, age-related changes in expanded clonotypes were potentially confounded. There was a strong correlation between observed TCR beta diversity and the percentage of naive T cells measured by flow cytometry. Because profiling used bulk unsorted PBMCs, naive and antigen-experienced compartments could not be compared conclusively.

Library creation used 5' RACE. Sequencing instrument: Illumina HiSeq 2500. A second PCR of roughly 7 to 11 cycles was performed with a sample-barcoded 5' primer and a J-beta primer mix. Each TCR beta cDNA molecule received a unique molecular identifier from a template-switch 5' adaptor carrying 12 random nucleotides. Each sample yielded at least 3 million CDR3-containing paired-end reads. All of the RNA was converted into first-strand cDNA using the Mint cDNA synthesis kit, with a TRBC-specific oligonucleotide serving as the primer. After uracil-DNA glycosylase treatment, a first 18-cycle PCR used universal primers M1SS and BC2_uni_R on all cDNA. The study's own analysis went as follows. Normalization of each sample was performed by random selection of 1 million high-quality reads, each carrying a distinct molecular identifier. Reads sharing molecular identifiers were discarded rather than binned into consensus sequences. MiTCR, set to a Q25 quality threshold and the strictest error-elimination algorithm, was used for CDR3 identification, clonotype clustering and error correction. A nonparametric unseen species model with Euler transformation was used to estimate a lower bound on total TCR beta diversity. Using fastp at Q25 and MiXCR, TCRdb reprocessed the public reads and kept productive beta chains. Rows are combined by CDR3 protein, so each entry shows the most common genes and DNA. Clone size and V and J calls follow TCRdb, not the original study. Counted in this sample were about 1.7 million distinct CDR3 sequences; approximately 30% of them appeared once. 7% to 9% of the sample lies in the top ten.

The 39 donors, aged about 6 to 95 years, were systemically healthy Caucasian individuals from Russia. Each donor gave around 9.8 milliliters of peripheral blood, collected into EDTA-treated Vacutainer tubes. Ficoll-Paque density-gradient centrifugation was used to isolate PBMCs, with at least 6.5 million per sample. Trizol reagent was used to extract total RNA from the PBMCs, yielding at least 6 micrograms per sample. For every donor, an aliquot of PBMCs went through flow cytometry to measure the percentages of naive CD45RAhigh/CD27high T cells. The CDR3 holds 19 amino acids from the cysteine to the phenylalanine. CDR3 DNA only is kept here, 57 bases in frame from base 1. V is reduced by 2 bases and J by 5 bases, leaving a spacing of 25 bases between them. The CDR1 and CDR2 encoded by the germline V gene are SGHTA and FQGNSA. This clonotype was recorded many times. What this receptor recognizes is not known. Nothing much larger sits one base from this clone, and base qualities are not available.

The material sequenced was blood. The clonotype was recovered from a woman under 40 in good health. The rearranged segments are TRBV7-2 and TRBJ2-4; the D gene identity is not certain. The DNA is as follows: TGTGCCAGCAGCTTATACGGCAGGACGTCTTTTTCGAGAGAAAACATTCAGTACTTC. Translated, this is CASSLYGRTSFSRENIQYF. Reference TRBV7-2 and TRBJ2-4 genes cover what lies past the CDR3, so the full variable domain is GAGVSQSPSNKVTEKGKDVELRCDPISGHTALYWYRQSLGQGLEFLIYFQGNSAPDKSGLPSDRFSAERTGGSVSTLTIQRTQQEDSAVYLCASSLYGRTSFSRENIQYFGAGTRLSVL.